The sequence of this T cell receptor beta chain was determined in a study of blood T cell repertoires in COVID-19. Some clones are missing from TCRdb's copy, which holds only in-frame ones; the method was immunoSEQ multiplex PCR. Here the sample spans fewer than 250,000 clones, around nine tenths being singletons. Germline-derived CDR1 and CDR2 are SGHRS and YFSETQ. The CDR3 runs 14 residues. V gave up 0 bases and J gave up 4 bases, with 10 bases separating them. This clonotype was sampled from a man in his forties with acute or convalescent COVID-19. The gene calls are TRBV5-1 and TRBJ1-1, with no clear D. The material sequenced was peripheral blood. CDR3 sequence reads: CASSLAPGGTEAFF. The CDR3 DNA is TGCGCCAGCAGCTTGGCCCCGGGAGGCACTGAAGCTTTCTTT. Full variable domain (rest looked up from reference TRBV5-1 and TRBJ1-1): KAGVTQTPRYLIKTRGQQVTLSCSPISGHRSVSWYQQTPGQGLQFLFEYFSETQRNKGNFPGRFSGRQFSNSRSEMNVSTLELGDSALYLCASSLAPGGTEAFFGQGTRLTVV.